The 7 T cell receptor beta chains presented below share a single source sample, sequenced in a study of OX40 agonist ivuxolimab in advanced cancers. The assay was immunoSEQ multiplex PCR, and TCRdb's table has in-frame clones only and misses some. Altogether some 34,000 clones are present, approximately 88% being singletons, with the ten largest covering roughly a fifth. Sequencing used CD4+ or CD8+ T cells sorted from blood, obtained in a trial of the OX40 agonist ivuxolimab. The receptors were sampled from an adult with an advanced solid tumor such as melanoma, head and neck, liver or kidney cancer.

V usage is TRBV5-6 and J usage is TRBJ2-5; the D call may be TRBD1 or TRBD2 (5 bases each). The V and J ends lost 1 base and 0 bases respectively, with 10 bases between them. Germline values: CDR1 SGHDT, CDR2 YYEEEE. The length of the CDR3 is 15 residues. The CDR3 DNA is TGTGCCAGCAGCTTGAGGGGACGGTACCAAGAGACCCAGTACTTC. Translation: CASSLRGRYQETQYF.

V gene TRBV11-2 combines with J gene TRBJ2-7; D possibly matches TRBD1 or TRBD2 (5 bases each). Germline CDR1 reads SGHAT; CDR2 reads FQNNGV. Between the trimmed V and J ends, which lost 4 bases and 5 bases, there was a span of 21 bases. The CDR3 covers 16 residues. The CDR3 loop is CASSSLTRGLGNEQYF. The CDR3 nucleotides are TGTGCCAGCAGCTCCCTGACCCGGGGCCTAGGGAACGAGCAGTACTTC.

This chain joins TRBV7-8 and TRBJ2-7; tentative D call: TRBD2 (5 bases). V was clipped by 0 bases and J by 0 bases, with 9 bases between them. The germline gives CDR1 SGHVS, CDR2 FQNEAQ. The CDR3 is 15 amino acids. Written as DNA, the CDR3 is TGTGCCAGCAGCTTAGCGGACTTAAGCTCCTACGAGCAGTACTTC. Translating gives CASSLADLSSYEQYF.

J is TRBJ1-4 and V is TRBV2, with 8 nucleotides matching TRBD1. V was clipped by 10 bases and J by 4 bases; unmatched bases: 11. Looked up from germline, CDR1 is SNHLY and CDR2 is FYNNEI. The CDR3 runs 15 residues. As DNA, the CDR3 is TGTGCCACTACGGGACAGGCTCCCCTTAATGAAAAACTGTTTTTT. Protein product: CATTGQAPLNEKLFF.

The J gene is TRBJ2-1, the V gene TRBV7-9, with 11 bases aligning to TRBD2. The CDR3 is 16 residues long. Germline CDR1 is SEHNR and CDR2 is FQNEAQ (reference sequence). V shed 5 bases and J 7 bases; nucleotides not matched to a gene: 10. The CDR3 coding sequence is TGTGCCAGCAGCATACTCGGGACTAGCGGAGAGAATGAGCAGTTCTTC. Translating it yields CASSILGTSGENEQFF.

This clone came up a few times. This sample includes further DNA sequences coding for the same CDR3. The chain links TRBV9 to TRBJ2-7, with D possibly being TRBD1 (8 bases). V gave up 0 bases and J gave up 6 bases, with 13 bases separating them. The CDR3 length is 14 residues. Germline V gene data show CDR1 as SGDLS and CDR2 as YYNGEE. CDR3 sequence: CASSVAYRGGEQYF. CDR3 in DNA: TGTGCCAGCAGCGTAGCTTACAGGGGGGGCGAGCAGTACTTC.

This chain connects TRBV19 to TRBJ2-2; the D is unclear. V was clipped by 1 base and J by 8 bases, with 5 bases between them. Looked up from germline, CDR1 is LNHDA and CDR2 is SQIVND (reference sequence). The CDR3 loop spans 12 amino acids. Here the CDR3 DNA reads TGTGCCAGTAGTATAGGGACGGGGGAGCTGTTTTTT. It is translated as CASSIGTGELFF.